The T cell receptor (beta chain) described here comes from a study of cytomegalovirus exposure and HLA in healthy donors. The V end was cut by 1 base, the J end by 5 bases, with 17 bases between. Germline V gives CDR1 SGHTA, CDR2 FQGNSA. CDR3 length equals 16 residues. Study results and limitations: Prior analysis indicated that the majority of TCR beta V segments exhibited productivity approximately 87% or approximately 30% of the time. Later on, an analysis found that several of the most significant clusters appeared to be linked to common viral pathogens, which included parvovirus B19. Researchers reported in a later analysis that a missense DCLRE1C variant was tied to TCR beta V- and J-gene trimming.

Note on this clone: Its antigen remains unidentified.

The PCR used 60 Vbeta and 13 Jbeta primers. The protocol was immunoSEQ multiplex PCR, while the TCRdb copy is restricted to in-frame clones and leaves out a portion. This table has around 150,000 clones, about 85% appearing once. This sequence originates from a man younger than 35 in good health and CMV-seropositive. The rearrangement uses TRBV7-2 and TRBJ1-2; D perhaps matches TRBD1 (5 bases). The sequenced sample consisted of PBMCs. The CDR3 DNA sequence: TGTGCCAGCAGCTTAGGAGATAACCTCGGGGGTTATGGCTACACCTTC. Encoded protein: CASSLGDNLGGYGYTF.